One sample yielded the 19 T cell receptor beta chains listed below, sequenced in a study of prognosis after radiotherapy for stage I lung cancer. Starting from genomic DNA, TCR beta CDR3 was amplified through two-round multiplex PCR. Primers (each specific to one TRBV or TRBJ gene) were used in first-round PCR. TCRdb independently ran MiXCR on the multiplex PCR reads; one entry per CDR3 protein. The sample contains 20,000 to 25,000 distinct CDR3 sequences, 35% to 45% of which appear only once. This specimen was PBMCs, taken before or after stereotactic body radiation therapy (not recorded which). These receptors were collected from a donor over 45 with non-small cell lung cancer.

This clonotype was picked up many times. V gene TRBV27 combines with J gene TRBJ2-7; D gene ambiguous. The CDR3 covers 13 residues. Germline CDR1 reads MNHEY; CDR2 reads SMNVEV (reference sequence). Trimming removed 6 bases at V and 1 base at J, with 10 bases between. The CDR3 DNA sequence: TGTGCCAGCAGGGGGTATGAGTCCTACGAGCAGTACTTC. Translation gives CASRGYESYEQYF.

This clonotype has ten or more counts. The genes are TRBV19 and TRBJ2-7; no clear D. The germline V gene encodes CDR1 LNHDA and CDR2 SQIVND (reference sequence). The CDR3 is 14 residues long. The V end lost 1 base, the J end lost 0 bases, and 7 bases lay between the germline ends. The DNA of the CDR3 is TGTGCCAGTAGTATAGGGGCCGCCTCCTACGAGCAGTACTTC. This encodes CASSIGAASYEQYF.

The genes are TRBV11-1 and TRBJ2-3; the match to TRBD2 covers 7 bases. Losses at the gene ends were 6 bases for V and 0 bases for J; bases not matched to a gene: 15. The germline V gene has CDR1 SGHAT and CDR2 FQDESV (reference sequence). The CDR3 contains 18 residues. CDR3 DNA sequence: TGTGCCAGCAGATATGGCCCCTCTAGCGGCTTTAGCACAGATACGCAGTATTTT. Residues: CASRYGPSSGFSTDTQYF.

Points on this clonotype: An end of the junction does not agree with germline; a read error may underlie this. The CDR3 DNA reads TGTGCCAGCAGCTTATCGCCAGGAACCCAAGGGGGTTATGTCTACACCTTC. Protein sequence: CASSLSPGTQGGYVYTF. The J gene is TRBJ1-2, the V gene TRBV7-3; D is possibly TRBD1 (6 bases). CDR1 is SGHTA, CDR2 FQGTGA, per germline. CDR3 length: 17 amino acids.

This clonotype was counted ten times or more. This chain links TRBV7-9 with TRBJ2-1; 10 bases match TRBD2. Trimming took 5 bases from V and 0 from J; bases not matched to a gene: 10. CDR3 length: 18 amino acids. Germline CDR1 reads SEHNR; CDR2 reads FQNEAQ (reference sequence). DNA of the CDR3: TGTGCCAGCAGCGATGGACTAGCGGTTCAGAGCTCCTACAATGAGCAGTTCTTC. This codes for CASSDGLAVQSSYNEQFF.

In its sample, this clonotype was seen many times. The genes are TRBV12-3 or TRBV12-4 and TRBJ2-5; D is ambiguous. Trimming removed 1 base from V and 1 base from J, with 10 bases in between. The CDR3 contains 15 residues. The CDR3 DNA reads as TGTGCCAGCAGTTTAGGTGGCGCAGCCCAAGAGACCCAGTACTTC. It translates to CASSLGGAAQETQYF.

This chain uses TRBV20-1 with TRBJ1-2, with D perhaps TRBD1 (5 bases). Germline V lookup: CDR1 DFQATT, CDR2 SNEGSKA (reference sequence). Trimming removed 1 base at V and 3 bases at J, with 6 bases between. This CDR3 spans 12 amino acids. This CDR3 is CSARGRDYGYTF. The CDR3 DNA reads TGCAGTGCTAGAGGCAGGGACTATGGCTACACCTTC.

In this sample, this clonotype turned up a few times. The junction does not match germline at one end; this may be a read error. The chain uses TRBV20-1 and TRBJ2-2; possibly TRBD2 for D (5 bases). The CDR3 runs 13 residues. Germline V gene sequence: CDR1 DFQATT, CDR2 SNEGSKA (reference sequence). The DNA for the CDR3 is TGCAGTGCTAGAGGGGAGTCCGCCGGGGAGCCGTTTTTC. Its translation: CSARGESAGEPFF.

V gene TRBV10-3 combines with J gene TRBJ1-6, with 7 nucleotides matching TRBD1. The CDR3 has 15 residues. The ends lost 5 bases at V and 7 bases at J; junction bases unmatched: 8. Germline V CDR1 and CDR2: ENHRY, SYGVKD. CDR3 sequence reads: CAISKDREGNSPLHF. The CDR3 DNA is TGTGCCATCAGTAAAGACAGGGAAGGGAATTCACCCCTCCACTTT.

This clonotype came up many times. This could be a read error, since a much larger clone is one nucleotide away. The chain joins TRBV5-1 to TRBJ2-1, with TRBD1 identical over 9 bases. CDR1 is SGHRS and CDR2 is YFSETQ in the germline V gene. This CDR3 contains 14 residues. CDR3: CASNRDRENNERFF. CDR3 DNA: TGCGCCAGTAACCGGGACAGGGAGAACAATGAGCGGTTCTTC.

This clonotype was recorded at least ten times. This chain uses TRBV5-4 with TRBJ2-1, with D perhaps given as TRBD1 or TRBD2 (5 bases each). The ends were cut back, 0 bases at V and 2 bases at J, with 12 bases in the middle. Germline-derived CDR1 and CDR2 are SGHNT and YYREEE (reference sequence). There are 16 residues in the CDR3. The CDR3 nucleotides are TGTGCCAGCAGCTTGGGAAGAGGGGCGACCTACAATGAGCAGTTCTTC. This codes for CASSLGRGATYNEQFF.

This clonotype was observed many times. This rearrangement joins TRBV5-1 to TRBJ1-1, with 8 bases fitting TRBD1. Germline CDR1 and CDR2: SGHRS and YFSETQ. The V and J ends lost 3 bases and 3 bases, in that order; junction bases with no gene match: 4. This CDR3 has 14 residues. This chain's CDR3 is CASSSDRGDTEAFF. The CDR3 bases are TGCGCCAGCAGCTCAGACAGGGGAGACACTGAAGCTTTCTTT. Full variable domain (remainder filled in from reference TRBV5-1 and TRBJ1-1): KAGVTQTPRYLIKTRGQQVTLSCSPISGHRSVSWYQQTPGQGLQFLFEYFSETQRNKGNFPGRFSGRQFSNSRSEMNVSTLELGDSALYLCASSSDRGDTEAFFGQGTRLTVV.

The table lists this clonotype with many counts. This chain links TRBV2 with TRBJ2-7, with D possibly called TRBD1 or TRBD2 (5 bases each). CDR3 length: 14 residues. Trimming shortened V by 9 bases and J by 0 bases, and 15 bases separated the two germline ends. CDR1 SNHLY and CDR2 FYNNEI come from the germline V gene. The CDR3 DNA is TGTGCCAGTCGAGGGGATAGCGTCTCCTACGAGCAGTACTTC. Amino acid sequence: CASRGDSVSYEQYF.

J is TRBJ1-2 and V is TRBV6-2 or TRBV6-3; D unclear. Germline V gives CDR1 MNHEY, CDR2 SVGEGT. Deletions cut 6 bases from V and 3 bases from J, with 17 bases between. CDR3 size: 15 residues. The CDR3 DNA reads TGTGCCAGCAGCTACCGGTACGCGGGATACTATGGCTACACCTTC. This encodes CASSYRYAGYYGYTF.

The chain uses TRBV20-1 and TRBJ1-5; tentatively, D is TRBD1 (6 bases). Germline V gene sequence: CDR1 DFQATT, CDR2 SNEGSKA (reference sequence). This CDR3 region has 12 residues. Trimming shortened V by 3 bases and J by 3 bases, and 6 bases separated the two germline ends. For the CDR3, the DNA is TGCAGTGCTAGGGGACACAATCAGCCCCAGCATTTT. This sequence encodes CSARGHNQPQHF.

This clonotype was seen at least ten times. This chain uses TRBV27 with TRBJ2-7, with D perhaps matching TRBD1 (5 bases). There are 13 residues in the CDR3. CDR1 is MNHEY and CDR2 is SMNVEV in the germline V gene (reference sequence). Trimming left V 5 bases short and J 3 bases short, with 11 bases between. The DNA of the CDR3 is TGTGCCAGCAGTATAGGCAGGGTCTACGAGCAGTACTTC. Its protein is CASSIGRVYEQYF.

The rearrangement uses TRBV11-3 and TRBJ1-3; D unclear. This CDR3 is 14 amino acids long. Germline V lookup: CDR1 SGHNT, CDR2 YENEEA. With 6 bases removed from V and 0 bases from J, the gap between germline ends came to 9 bases. The CDR3 nucleotides read TGTGCCAGCAGTGAAGAACGCTCTGGAAACACCATATATTTT. Translated: CASSEERSGNTIYF.

The chain is built from TRBV20-1 and TRBJ2-1; 7 bases map to TRBD2. This CDR3 is 15 amino acids long. Germline lookup yields CDR1 DFQATT and CDR2 SNEGSKA (reference sequence). J lost 2 bases, V lost 0 bases, and 4 bases had no gene match. The CDR3 protein is CSARDWLAAYNEQFF. CDR3 DNA: TGCAGTGCTAGAGATTGGCTAGCGGCCTACAATGAGCAGTTCTTC.

The table lists this clonotype with many counts. The chain employs TRBV4-1 and TRBJ2-7; D possibly corresponds to TRBD1 (5 bases). Trimming left V 0 bases short and J 6 bases short, with 15 bases between. The length of the CDR3 is 15 residues. Germline V lookup: CDR1 MGHRA, CDR2 YSYEKL. CDR3 residues: CASSQDFRQGSEQYF. CDR3 nucleotides: TGCGCCAGCAGCCAAGATTTTAGGCAGGGAAGCGAGCAGTACTTC.